This TCR beta chain was retrieved from a study of beta chain features in type 1 diabetes. V was cut by 5 bases and J by 7 bases, with 17 bases left in between. The CDR3 sequence is 15 residues long. The V gene's germline CDR1 is SEHNR and CDR2 FQNEAQ (reference sequence). Of the isolated RNA, all was reverse transcribed, and so the sequenced material was expressed TCRB transcripts. Only in-frame clones appear in the TCRdb table, and some are missing; sequencing was by immunoSEQ multiplex PCR. Of some 200,000 clones in the sample, 9.5% to 13% are singletons; the top ten hold 1% to 1.5%. The table lists this clone with many counts.

Material for sequencing was central memory CD4+ T cells from blood. The clonotype was recovered from a man younger than 35 in good health. The gene calls are TRBV7-9 and TRBJ1-4, with D possibly matching TRBD1 (5 bases). The CDR3 spells CASSQQPAGREKLFF. CDR3 in DNA: TGTGCCAGCAGCCAGCAACCAGCGGGACGTGAAAAACTGTTTTTT.